This T cell receptor (beta chain) stems from a study of spatial heterogeneity in lung cancer. Comments on this clonotype: Antigen specificity is unknown.

CDR1 DFQATT and CDR2 SNEGSKA come from the germline V gene (reference sequence). Trimming cost V 8 bases and J 7 bases; bases outside gene matches: 18. The CDR3 covers 16 residues. Study-wide findings and caveats: Relative to follow-up, resection was when ubiquitous expanded tumor TCRs appeared more in blood.

Single TCR cDNA molecules each had their own unique molecular identifier. In TCRdb, the 5' RACE reads were re-called with MiXCR into one record per CDR3 protein. The data hold some 120,000 distinct CDR3 sequences, with 9% to 15% observed a single time. The time point is: blood at routine non-recurrence follow-up after resection. Whole RNA came from tumor, nontumor lung or frozen PBMC and was sequenced without being sorted. The source was PBMCs, collected at follow-up. The TCR originated in a male donor with early-stage non-small cell lung cancer. The chain links TRBV20-1 to TRBJ1-5; 9 positions agree with TRBD1. This CDR3 is CSSTPSGTGFLQPQHF. The CDR3 bases are TGCAGTTCAACTCCCTCCGGGACAGGGTTTTTGCAGCCCCAGCATTTT.